Listed here are 16 T cell receptor beta chains from one sample, sequenced in a study of cytomegalovirus exposure and HLA in healthy donors. The PCR made use of 60 Vbeta and 13 Jbeta primers. This table comes from immunoSEQ multiplex PCR, and its TCRdb copy is limited to in-frame clones, with some not included. The sample lists under 300,000 clones, 70% to 90% occurring once. Sequencing was performed on PBMCs. The receptors were sampled from a woman aged 60-75 years in good health and CMV-seropositive.

The chain is built from TRBV7-9 and TRBJ2-6, with TRBD1 identical over 9 bases. J gave up 2 bases and V 5 bases, and 4 bases lay outside the gene matches. Germline CDR1 is SEHNR and CDR2 is FQNEAQ (reference sequence). The CDR3 has 16 amino acids. CDR3 sequence reads: CASSRDRVTGANVLTF. The CDR3 DNA is TGTGCCAGCAGCAGGGACAGGGTGACTGGGGCCAACGTCCTGACTTTC.

The J gene is TRBJ2-7, the V gene TRBV5-1; D possibly corresponds to TRBD2 (6 bases). V gave up 0 bases and J gave up 1 base, with 11 bases separating them. CDR3 length: 15 amino acids. Germline CDR1 is SGHRS and CDR2 is YFSETQ. CDR3 coding DNA: TGCGCCAGCAGCTTGGAGGGCGGGGATTCCTACGAGCAGTACTTC. This codes for CASSLEGGDSYEQYF.

The rearrangement joins TRBV5-1 to TRBJ2-3, with TRBD1 matching 7 bases. The CDR3 is 14 amino acids. The trim removed 4 bases at V and 2 bases at J, leaving 4 bases unmatched. Germline CDR1 reads SGHRS; CDR2 reads YFSETQ. The CDR3 DNA reads as TGCGCCAGCAGCCCCGGGACAGCCACAGATACGCAGTATTTT. This gives the protein CASSPGTATDTQYF.

The V call is TRBV9, the J call TRBJ2-3; 9 positions match TRBD2. Germline V CDR1 and CDR2: SGDLS, YYNGEE. The CDR3 length is 15 residues. J lost 1 base, V lost 4 bases, and 4 bases had no gene match. CDR3: CASSPRTSGTDTQYF. CDR3 sequence (DNA): TGTGCCAGCAGCCCTCGGACTAGCGGCACAGATACGCAGTATTTT. Full variable domain (remainder filled in from reference TRBV9 and TRBJ2-3): DSGVTQTPKHLITATGQRVTLRCSPRSGDLSVYWYQQSLDQGLQFLIQYYNGEERAKGNILERFSAQQFPDLHSELNLSSLELGDSALYFCASSPRTSGTDTQYFGPGTRLTVL.

The J gene is TRBJ1-5, the V gene TRBV6-1; D unclear. This CDR3 comprises 13 residues. V lost 5 bases to trimming and J lost 2 bases, with 7 bases between them. Germline loops: CDR1 MNHNS, CDR2 SASEGT. The CDR3: CASSPERNQPQHF. CDR3 coding DNA: TGTGCCAGCAGTCCAGAACGCAATCAGCCCCAGCATTTT.

CDR3 bases: TGCAGCGTTGTTCCGACTAGCGTAGGCAGCGATACGCAGTATTTT. It yields the protein CSVVPTSVGSDTQYF. This chain connects TRBV29-1 to TRBJ2-3; 8 bases align to TRBD2. J lost 6 bases, V lost 4 bases, and 12 bases had no gene match. The CDR3 consists of 15 residues. CDR1 and CDR2 from the germline V gene are SQVTM and ANQGSEA.

The J gene is TRBJ2-5, the V gene TRBV19, with a tentative D call TRBD1 (6 bases). V was trimmed by 6 bases and J by 6 bases, leaving 17 bases between them. This CDR3 is built from 14 residues. Germline V lookup: CDR1 LNHDA, CDR2 SQIVND (reference sequence). Here the CDR3 reads CASSPGGGIKTQYF. The DNA for the CDR3 is TGTGCCAGTAGCCCGGGTGGGGGCATAAAGACCCAGTACTTC. The full variable domain, completed using reference TRBV19 and TRBJ2-5, is DGGITQSPKYLFRKEGQNVTLSCEQNLNHDAMYWYRQDPGQGLRLIYYSQIVNDFQKGDIAEGYSVSREKKESFPLTVTSAQKNPTAFYLCASSPGGGIKTQYFGPGTRLLVL.

This sequence joins TRBV5-1 and TRBJ1-4; 7 nucleotides agree with TRBD1. With V trimmed by 3 bases and J by 3 bases, 5 bases remained unmatched. CDR1 SGHRS and CDR2 YFSETQ come from the germline V gene. The CDR3 covers 15 residues. The CDR3 sequence: CASSSQGSSNEKLFF. The CDR3 DNA is TGCGCCAGCAGCTCACAGGGGAGTTCTAATGAAAAACTGTTTTTT. Filled out from reference TRBV5-1 and TRBJ1-4, the complete variable domain reads KAGVTQTPRYLIKTRGQQVTLSCSPISGHRSVSWYQQTPGQGLQFLFEYFSETQRNKGNFPGRFSGRQFSNSRSEMNVSTLELGDSALYLCASSSQGSSNEKLFFGSGTQLSVL.

The chain couples TRBV6-1 to TRBJ2-3, with D maybe TRBD2 (6 bases). CDR1 is MNHNS, CDR2 SASEGT, per germline. The CDR3 runs to 15 residues. Trimming removed 5 bases from V and 2 bases from J, with 14 bases in between. CDR3 protein: CASSRAGHITDTQYF. The CDR3, as DNA: TGTGCCAGCAGTCGAGCGGGCCATATCACAGATACGCAGTATTTT.

The genes are TRBV4-1 and TRBJ2-5, with 9 bases aligning to TRBD2. The J call may be incorrect, as the DNA end agrees better with TRBJ2-7. There are 16 residues in the CDR3. The germline gives CDR1 MGHRA, CDR2 YSYEKL. CDR3 bases: TGCGCCAGCAGCCAAGGACCGGCGGGAGGGCCCCACGAGCAGTACTTC. Translating it yields CASSQGPAGGPHEQYF.

This clone has only a few counts. The chain combines TRBV7-3 with TRBJ2-3; 7 bases map to TRBD1. The junction had 5 bases not matched to a gene; V was cut back by 3 bases and J by 2 bases. CDR1 and CDR2 from the germline V gene are SGHTA and FQGTGA. CDR3 length: 15 residues. The CDR3 is CASSFPGTATDTQYF. DNA for the CDR3: TGTGCCAGCAGCTTCCCGGGGACAGCCACAGATACGCAGTATTTT.

This clone was counted a single time. The rearrangement joins TRBV9 to TRBJ2-7; 9 bases agree with TRBD2. The germline V gene has CDR1 SGDLS and CDR2 YYNGEE. Unmatched junction bases numbered 5, after V lost 4 bases and J lost 0 bases. The CDR3 spans 15 residues. The CDR3 nucleotides read TGTGCCAGCAGCCTGACTAGCGGACCCTCCTACGAGCAGTACTTC. It is translated as CASSLTSGPSYEQYF.

V and J are TRBV28 and TRBJ1-1; D is possibly TRBD1 (6 bases). Trimming cost V 4 bases and J 10 bases, with 10 bases left between them. Germline V gives CDR1 MDHEN, CDR2 SYDVKM. The CDR3 totals 11 residues. Here the CDR3 DNA reads TGTGCCAGCAGTTACAGGGAAGGAGCTTTCTTT. Translation gives CASSYREGAFF.

The chain couples TRBV4-1 to TRBJ2-1; 8 nucleotides agree with TRBD1. Germline loops: CDR1 MGHRA, CDR2 YSYEKL. The CDR3 extends over 13 amino acids. The junction had 2 bases not matched to a gene; V was cut back by 4 bases and J by 6 bases. The CDR3 spells CASSPGQGNEQFF. The CDR3 DNA sequence: TGCGCCAGCAGCCCCGGACAGGGCAATGAGCAGTTCTTC.

This chain connects TRBV27 to TRBJ1-2; 9 bases fit TRBD1. This CDR3 is 14 amino acids long. V lost 4 bases to trimming and J lost 5 bases; unmatched junction nucleotides: 5. CDR1 and CDR2 (germline): MNHEY, SMNVEV (reference sequence). CDR3 in amino acids: CASSSGQGNYGYTF. CDR3 in DNA: TGTGCCAGCAGTTCAGGACAGGGGAATTATGGCTACACCTTC.

This clone was observed a handful of times. The V call is TRBV5-4, the J call TRBJ2-1, with D possibly matching TRBD1 (5 bases). The CDR3 contains 15 residues. The V end was cut by 4 bases, the J end by 2 bases, with 13 bases between. Germline loops: CDR1 SGHNT, CDR2 YYREEE (reference sequence). The CDR3 loop reads CASSPPRGTYNEQFF. The CDR3 DNA follows: TGTGCCAGCAGCCCCCCTAGGGGCACCTACAATGAGCAGTTCTTC.